This TCR beta chain was found in a study of T-cell reconstitution after alpha-beta-depleted transplantation in children. The authors prepared the TCRbeta library with unique molecular identifiers. TCRdb independently ran MiXCR on the PCR reads; one entry per CDR3 protein. The sample includes almost 500,000 distinct CDR3 sequences, around 12% of them seen just once. This CDR3 has 14 residues. Looked up from germline, CDR1 is SGHRS and CDR2 is YFSETQ. J lost 8 bases, V lost 4 bases, and 4 bases had no gene match. This clonotype was counted ten times or more. This TCR came from a human donor who donated a stem cell graft to a child with combined immunodeficiency. Source: PBMCs from the stem cell graft donor, taken from the stem cell graft. This chain uses TRBV5-1 with TRBJ2-1, with 12 bases identical to TRBD1. The CDR3 reads CASSPGQGADEQFF. CDR3 DNA: TGCGCCAGCAGCCCGGGACAGGGGGCTGATGAGCAGTTCTTC. The complete variable domain, with remaining parts taken from reference TRBV5-1 and TRBJ2-1, reads KAGVTQTPRYLIKTRGQQVTLSCSPISGHRSVSWYQQTPGQGLQFLFEYFSETQRNKGNFPGRFSGRQFSNSRSEMNVSTLELGDSALYLCASSPGQGADEQFFGPGTRLTVL.